The 26 T cell receptor beta chains given below trace back to one sample, sequenced in a study of blood T cell repertoires in COVID-19. The assay was immunoSEQ multiplex PCR, and TCRdb's table has in-frame clones only and misses some. The table has over 60,000 clones, around nine tenths seen once; the top ten hold about 1.3%. The sequenced sample was peripheral blood. These receptors were collected from a man aged 55-75 years with acute or convalescent COVID-19.

This clone was observed once. The CDR3 DNA is TGTGCCAGCTCGGTCGGACTACAAGAGACCCAGTACTTC. It specifies CASSVGLQETQYF. The chain employs TRBV19 and TRBJ2-5, with a possible D match to TRBD2 (6 bases). Germline assignment: CDR1 LNHDA and CDR2 SQIVND (reference sequence). Trimming removed 9 bases at V and 2 bases at J, with 13 bases between. This CDR3 contains 13 residues.

The chain recombines TRBV5-1 with TRBJ2-1; D is unresolved. Germline loops: CDR1 SGHRS, CDR2 YFSETQ. This CDR3 comprises 12 residues. Trimming cost V 2 bases and J 10 bases, with 10 bases left between them. CDR3 sequence reads: CASSFASVEQFF. CDR3 DNA: TGCGCCAGCAGCTTTGCCTCGGTAGAGCAGTTCTTC.

V and J are TRBV7-2 and TRBJ1-4; 7 positions agree with TRBD1. Per germline, CDR1 SGHTA and CDR2 FQGNSA. Trimming took 0 bases from V and 5 from J; bases not matched to a gene: 3. This CDR3 contains 15 residues. The CDR3 region is CASSLATGRNEKLFF. CDR3 nucleotides: TGTGCCAGCAGCTTAGCGACAGGGAGGAATGAAAAACTGTTTTTT.

This clone was observed a few times. The CDR3 is CASSPRESNQPQHF. As DNA, the CDR3 is TGTGCCAGCTCACCCCGAGAGAGCAATCAGCCCCAGCATTTT. The chain carries TRBV18 and TRBJ1-5; D not resolved. V was shortened by 3 bases and J by 1 base, with 7 bases between the two germline ends. Per the germline V gene, CDR1 is KGHSH and CDR2 is LQKENI. The CDR3 runs 14 residues.

The chain couples TRBV6-5 to TRBJ1-2; D ambiguous. The V end lost 0 bases, the J end lost 5 bases, and 16 bases lay between the germline ends. In germline, CDR1 is MNHEY, CDR2 SVGAGI. The CDR3 has 16 residues. CDR3 bases: TGTGCCAGCAGTTACTCGGGGAGAACCTTGGGGTATGGCTACACCTTC. Protein product: CASSYSGRTLGYGYTF.

This clone was seen just once. This chain uses TRBV10-2 with TRBJ1-2; maybe TRBD1 (6 bases). This CDR3 spans 15 amino acids. Trimming removed 1 base from V and 4 bases from J, with 13 bases in between. CDR1 and CDR2 (germline): WSHSY, SAAADI. CDR3 DNA: TGCGCCAGCAGTGAGTACAGGGCCCTCCTCTATGGCTACACCTTC. It codes for CASSEYRALLYGYTF.

CDR3 DNA: TGCGCCAGCAGGTATGCCGTCGAGACAGGGGGAAACACCATATATTTT. Translation: CASRYAVETGGNTIYF. The chain recombines TRBV5-1 with TRBJ1-3; 7 bases align to TRBD1. This CDR3 is 16 amino acids long. Trimming cost V 5 bases and J 4 bases; bases outside gene matches: 12. Germline V gene data show CDR1 as SGHRS and CDR2 as YFSETQ.

This clone was observed a single time. V and J are TRBV7-8 and TRBJ2-7, with D tentatively TRBD2 (6 bases). The V end lost 5 bases, the J end lost 5 bases, and 16 bases lay between the germline ends. Germline loops: CDR1 SGHVS, CDR2 FQNEAQ. The CDR3 is 14 amino acids. The CDR3 loop is CASSPMRGRNEQYF. The CDR3 bases are TGTGCCAGCAGCCCAATGCGGGGCCGAAACGAGCAGTACTTC.

The CDR3 here is CASSPGGAREQYF. The CDR3 nucleotides are TGCGCCAGCAGCCCGGGGGGGGCTAGAGAGCAGTACTTC. J is TRBJ2-7 and V is TRBV5-1, with 8 positions matching TRBD2. Germline CDR1 and CDR2: SGHRS and YFSETQ. Trimming took 4 bases from V and 7 from J; bases not matched to a gene: 7. CDR3 size: 13 residues.

The chain carries TRBV27 and TRBJ1-4, with TRBD1 as a possible D gene (6 bases). The V gene lost 6 bases and the J gene lost 0 bases, with 14 bases spanning the gap. The CDR3 length is 16 residues. Germline assignment: CDR1 MNHEY and CDR2 SMNVEV (reference sequence). The CDR3 reads CASSLRQDATNEKLFF. The CDR3, as DNA: TGTGCCAGCAGCCTACGACAGGACGCAACTAATGAAAAACTGTTTTTT.

The chain couples TRBV3-1 (or the pseudogene TRBV3-2) to TRBJ1-2, with a tentative D call TRBD1 (5 bases). V lost 1 base and J 4 bases, leaving 13 bases between the germline ends. This CDR3 has 15 amino acids. Germline V gene sequence: CDR1 LGHDT, CDR2 YNNKEL (reference sequence). CDR3 in DNA: TGTGCCAGCAGCCAAGCTCTCCAGGGTACCTATGGCTACACCTTC. This codes for CASSQALQGTYGYTF.

This clone was observed once. This rearrangement joins TRBV9 to TRBJ1-1; maybe TRBD1 (6 bases). The V gene lost 4 bases and the J gene lost 2 bases, with 15 bases spanning the gap. The length of the CDR3 is 15 residues. Germline loops: CDR1 SGDLS, CDR2 YYNGEE. The CDR3 region has the DNA TGTGCCAGCAGCCCGATCGACAGGACTAACACTGAAGCTTTCTTT. Translating it yields CASSPIDRTNTEAFF.

This clone was detected only a few times. The rearrangement joins TRBV4-2 to TRBJ2-1, with D maybe TRBD2 (6 bases). V lost 0 bases and J lost 9, with 18 bases in between. CDR3 length equals 16 residues. From germline, CDR1 is LGHNA and CDR2 YNFKEQ. CDR3 DNA sequence: TGTGCCAGCAGCCAAGATCTCGGGGGATTGAGGTCTGAGCAGTTCTTC. This translates into CASSQDLGGLRSEQFF.

The chain joins TRBV12-3 or TRBV12-4 to TRBJ2-7; no clear D. There are 13 residues in the CDR3. V was cut by 3 bases and J by 3 bases, with 9 bases left in between. CDR3 protein: CASSLTPSYEQYF. In DNA form, the CDR3 reads TGTGCCAGCAGTTTGACACCAAGCTACGAGCAGTACTTC.

The genes are TRBV27 and TRBJ1-6, with unresolved D. The germline V gene has CDR1 MNHEY and CDR2 SMNVEV (reference sequence). There are 13 residues in the CDR3. Trimming pared 3 bases from V and 10 bases from J, leaving 10 bases between. The CDR3 DNA is TGTGCCAGCAGTTTCTTCACGGGGTCACCCCTCCACTTT. Protein: CASSFFTGSPLHF.

V and J are TRBV14 and TRBJ1-1, with 9 bases identical to TRBD1. The CDR3 totals 19 residues. With 4 bases clipped from V and 0 bases from J, the junction kept 15 bases outside the gene matches. CDR1 SGHDN and CDR2 FVKESK come from the germline V gene. CDR3 residues: CASSPRGLTGGRMNTEAFF. CDR3 nucleotides: TGTGCCAGCAGCCCTAGAGGGTTGACAGGGGGGCGCATGAACACTGAAGCTTTCTTT.

As concerns this clone: This sample also contains other DNA sequences that code for the same CDR3. The J gene is TRBJ1-5, the V gene TRBV5-1; perhaps TRBD1 as D (5 bases). The CDR3 has 13 residues. Germline V gene lookup returns CDR1 SGHRS and CDR2 YFSETQ. V was cut by 2 bases and J by 3 bases, with 6 bases left in between. The CDR3 nucleotides are TGCGCCAGCAGCTTAGGGGTCAATCAGCCCCAGCATTTT. As protein: CASSLGVNQPQHF.

The sample holds one count of this clone. The CDR3 DNA is TGTGCCAGCAGCCCGACAGAGAACACTGAAGCTTTCTTT. This encodes CASSPTENTEAFF. The chain employs TRBV6-5 and TRBJ1-1; tentatively, D is TRBD1 (5 bases). The germline V and J ends were trimmed by 6 bases and 1 base, with 9 bases remaining between them. CDR3 size: 13 residues. Germline assignment: CDR1 MNHEY and CDR2 SVGAGI.

This clone was observed once. The gene calls are TRBV5-1 and TRBJ1-2; D is undetermined. CDR1 SGHRS and CDR2 YFSETQ come from the germline V gene. The ends were cut back, 3 bases at V and 6 bases at J, with 15 bases in the middle. This CDR3 region has 14 residues. In nucleotides, the CDR3 is TGCGCCAGCAGCTACGGAACAGCGGGCAATGGCTACACCTTC. As protein: CASSYGTAGNGYTF.

The chain carries TRBV7-3 and TRBJ1-1; tentative D call: TRBD1 (6 bases). The CDR3 extends over 14 amino acids. Germline V gene data show CDR1 as SGHTA and CDR2 as FQGTGA. V lost 0 bases and J lost 4, with 9 bases in between. The CDR3 DNA reads as TGTGCCAGCAGCTTAACGACAGGCCTCACTGAAGCTTTCTTT. Its translation is CASSLTTGLTEAFF. Full variable domain (rest looked up from reference TRBV7-3 and TRBJ1-1): GAGVSQTPSNKVTEKGKYVELRCDPISGHTALYWYRQSLGQGPEFLIYFQGTGAADDSGLPNDRFFAVRPEGSVSTLKIQRTERGDSAVYLCASSLTTGLTEAFFGQGTRLTVV.

In its sample, this clone was seen a few times. The rearrangement uses TRBV9 and TRBJ2-1, with 9 bases lining up with TRBD1. Per the germline V gene, CDR1 is SGDLS and CDR2 is YYNGEE. The CDR3 length is 15 residues. The ends lost 0 bases at V and 7 bases at J; junction bases unmatched: 5. The CDR3 DNA reads as TGTGCCAGCAGCGTAGGCGGGACAGGGTGGAATGAGCAGTTCTTC. It encodes CASSVGGTGWNEQFF.

This clone was counted only a few times. Other DNA sequences in this specimen translate into the identical CDR3. The genes are TRBV5-1 and TRBJ2-3, with TRBD2 matching over 11 bases. Germline V gives CDR1 SGHRS, CDR2 YFSETQ. The CDR3 covers 17 residues. With 0 bases clipped from V and 0 bases from J, the junction kept 3 bases outside the gene matches. This CDR3 reads CASSLGLAGKSTDTQYF. The CDR3, as DNA: TGCGCCAGCAGCTTGGGACTAGCGGGAAAGAGCACAGATACGCAGTATTTT. Full variable domain (outside the CDR3, taken from reference TRBV5-1 and TRBJ2-3): KAGVTQTPRYLIKTRGQQVTLSCSPISGHRSVSWYQQTPGQGLQFLFEYFSETQRNKGNFPGRFSGRQFSNSRSEMNVSTLELGDSALYLCASSLGLAGKSTDTQYFGPGTRLTVL.

The chain uses TRBV11-2 and TRBJ2-7; D remains ambiguous. Trimming left V 4 bases short and J 4 bases short, with 17 bases between. The CDR3 has 15 residues. CDR1 and CDR2 from the germline V gene are SGHAT and FQNNGV. CDR3 sequence: CASSSRVLNLYEQYF. In DNA form, the CDR3 reads TGTGCCAGCAGCTCCCGGGTCCTAAATTTATACGAGCAGTACTTC.

The rearrangement joins TRBV5-4 to TRBJ2-2; TRBD1 aligns across 9 bases. The CDR3 runs to 15 residues. V gave up 4 bases and J gave up 3 bases; unmatched junction bases: 4. Germline V lookup: CDR1 SGHNT, CDR2 YYREEE (reference sequence). CDR3 amino acids: CASSPRQGDTGELFF. The CDR3 coding sequence is TGTGCCAGCAGCCCTAGACAGGGGGACACCGGGGAGCTGTTTTTT.

Here the CDR3 reads CSVVGQGNHEQYF. The CDR3 DNA reads as TGCAGCGTTGTGGGTCAGGGGAATCACGAGCAGTACTTC. The rearrangement joins TRBV29-1 to TRBJ2-7, with a weak D call TRBD1 (6 bases). V lost 4 bases and J 5 bases, leaving 15 bases between the germline ends. The germline V gene has CDR1 SQVTM and CDR2 ANQGSEA. This CDR3 region has 13 residues.

The chain combines TRBV10-2 with TRBJ1-2; D uncertain. CDR1 is WSHSY, CDR2 SAAADI, per germline. This CDR3 region has 16 residues. The V and J ends lost 2 bases and 8 bases respectively, with 21 bases between them. The CDR3 sequence is CASSETPTMRREGYTF. CDR3 DNA: TGCGCCAGCAGTGAGACCCCCACGATGAGGCGTGAGGGCTACACCTTC.